This TCR beta chain was profiled in a study of cytomegalovirus exposure and HLA in healthy donors (dated by TCRdb to 2017 to 2019). For context, the study as a whole: An earlier analysis of roughly 500 of the donors reported approximately 260 Gb of sequence data and 95 million to 120 million unique TCR beta sequences obtained from some 200 million T cells. An early release that covered some 630 HLA-typed donors contained 250 to 350 gigabases of sequencing data and 70 million to 100 million unique TCR sequences. The genetic ancestry cluster associated with self-reported Caucasian donors included roughly four fifths of the approximately 410 genotyped donors. The study aimed to test whether cataloging public T cell receptors could reveal signatures of past pathogen exposure. Using immunosequencing, the study profiled T cell repertoires from 640 or so subjects and related those repertoires to cytomegalovirus serostatus. A separate validation cohort of over 95 different subjects was used in addition to the approximately 610-subject first cohort. High-throughput TCR immunosequencing, statistical association of individual TCRs with disease status, and machine learning were combined to predict cytomegalovirus infection status. A later analysis re-examined previously published TCR beta repertoires from hundreds of donors and added high-resolution HLA genotyping to investigate patterns of TCR occurrence. Rather than using new phenotypic data, the later analysis identified candidate immune exposures from TCR beta sequences and from how often those sequences occurred across donors. To decide whether each TCR beta V gene segment behaved as functional or pseudogenic, an earlier analysis of approximately 590 of the donors relied on high-throughput TCR beta sequencing. Donor age, sex, ethnicity and CMV serostatus were compiled together with the repertoire data. A later genetic analysis used genome-wide SNP genotypes for about three fifths of the 666 donors, treating that subset as a discovery cohort. All discovery cohort repertoires had been generated using a single sequencing platform. HLA typing covered class I and class II loci at four-digit resolution. The number of typed donors differed by locus: about 620-640 for A, B, C, DRB1 and DQB1; approximately 520 for DQA1; around 610 for DPA1; and around 450 for DPB1. Roughly 5 DR-DQ haplotypes were treated as single units for association and clustering because of strong linkage in the cohort. Across some 400 genotyped donors of the cohort, an average of roughly 250,000 unique TCR beta nucleotide sequences per donor were sequenced, and approximately 17% of those sequences were non-productive. What the study reported, not specific to this receptor: In vitro tests confirmed that three of the cytomegalovirus-associated TCR beta chains recognize cytomegalovirus antigens. In a later analysis, the rate of TCR association differed among HLA loci, with DRB1 alleles having the most associated TCRs and HLA-C alleles having the fewest. Linkage disequilibrium might explain the correlated functional status among segregating V segments, but an unknown experimental factor could not be excluded. The study listed 164 TCR beta chains as associated with cytomegalovirus. In a later analysis, most CMV-associated TCR beta chains were found to appear HLA-restricted, with HLA associations seemingly driven largely by CMV exposure. An earlier analysis of approximately 540 of the donors showed that most TCR beta V segments appeared in productive rearrangements either about 87% or about 30% of the time, which broadly matched IMGT annotations. The 87-base-pair reads could not distinguish some IMGT-functional V segments, including TRBV6-2 and TRBV6-3, so those segments were excluded. In both the original and validation cohorts, the classifier was reported to diagnose cytomegalovirus status with high specificity and sensitivity. Presence/absence analyses assumed roughly uniform sequencing depth across donors, an assumption that may not hold. Only TCR beta chains were sequenced in this cohort, and the absence of alpha or paired-chain data limited detectable features. Assigning TCR associations to individual alleles was difficult when HLA alleles, especially DR and DQ, strongly co-occurred. While some public TCRs were present in many individuals, most TCR sequences turned up only very rarely across donors. In a later analysis, HLA-associated TCR beta chains showed more clonal expansion and lower generation probabilities than non-associated chains that were equally common. According to a later genetic analysis, donors in an Asian-associated ancestry cluster had fewer N-insertions in productive TCRs than the approximately 700-donor mean. The only immune exposure information available for the cohort was CMV serostatus. A further reported finding was that TCR beta sequences accurately predicted the HLA-A and HLA-B alleles for most subjects in the first cohort. A later genetic analysis associated a missense DCLRE1C variant with V-gene and J-gene trimming of TCR beta chains, and an independent cohort replicated the association. A cluster of highly shared sequence variants was judged likely to represent a technical artifact of the sequencing pipeline. According to the authors, the approach could potentially be generalized to other disease states and immunological phenotypes. According to a later analysis, parvovirus B19, influenza, CMV and Epstein-Barr virus appeared linked to several top co-occurrence clusters. Around 16 rarely observed V segments, including chromosome 9 orphons, were excluded from the earlier analysis of a few hundred of the donors because counts were too low. At a false discovery rate of 0.05, a later analysis linked 15,000 to 20,000 TCR beta sequences to specific HLA alleles. Because HLA typing was unavailable for some donors at each locus, only the typed subset was used in association tests.

Concerning this clone: Its antigen is currently not known.

The cohort comprised hundreds of healthy bone marrow donors. Cohort members were all nominally healthy when sampled, although unrecorded immune exposures were likely present. The donor tested CMV seropositive, placing the donor among the roughly 270 seropositive members of the cohort. Each donor provided a peripheral blood sample, and peripheral blood mononuclear cells were used for TCR beta sequencing. Genomic DNA extraction from the blood cell samples was performed with the Qiagen DNeasy Blood Extraction Kit. The CDR3 sequence holds 13 residues, the cysteine and phenylalanine included. The CDR3 DNA has 39 bases and is translated from base 1. V is shortened by 5 bases, J by 2 bases, and the region joining them spans 13 bases. According to the germline V gene, CDR1 reads SQVTM and CDR2 reads ANQGSEA. Libraries were constructed by the immunoSEQ multiplex PCR assay. For the multiplex PCR, a mixture combining 60 forward primers for TCR Vbeta segments and 13 reverse primers for TCR Jbeta segments was used. A multiplex PCR assay on genomic DNA amplified the CDR3 region of rearranged TCR beta genes. Amplified TCR beta libraries were sequenced as 87-base-pair reads on the Illumina HiSeq System. Per the source publication's procedure: Across the 640 or so repertoires, a later analysis counted tens of millions of unique TCR beta chains, around 11 million of which were shared by at least two donors. Raw reads were error-corrected and collapsed into unique sequences with a nearest-neighbor algorithm that merged closely related sequences to remove PCR and sequencing errors. Alignment of CDR3 sequences to IMGT reference sequences was used to assign V, D and J gene segments. For a sequence to be retained, at least a six-nucleotide match to both a V gene segment and a J gene segment was required. A rearrangement counted as productive if the CDR3 had no stop codons and remained in frame with V and J, and every other rearrangement counted as non-productive. Following IMGT convention, CDR3 was defined as the stretch from the second conserved V-encoded cysteine to the conserved J-encoded phenylalanine. In an earlier analysis of 550 to 650 of the donors, sequences lacking an unambiguous match to a single V gene segment were excluded. In an earlier analysis of several hundred of the donors, V segments were called functional above 56.7% productive rearrangements and were called segregating when the between-donor standard deviation exceeded 5%. A statistical classification framework was built for diagnosing cytomegalovirus status from the catalog of TCR beta chain sequences. In a later analysis, TCR nucleotide sequences were compared against IMGT/GENE-DB human TR gene sequences so that V and J genes could be assigned. Using the TCRdist pipeline, a later analysis assigned CDR3 sequences along with most-parsimonious VDJ recombination scenarios. In a later analysis, each TCR beta chain was defined by its CDR3 amino acid sequence together with its V-gene family, and reads without a unique V-gene family were excluded. In a later analysis, some 600 highly shared, low-generation-probability nucleotide sequences were removed to address suspected cross-contamination and a sequencing artifact. For each public chain, a later analysis derived a clonal expansion index from normalized ranks of inferred template counts within each repertoire. Generation probabilities in a later analysis came from a VDJ recombination model fitted to out-of-frame rearrangements, and those results were checked against IGoR. A later analysis scored TCR-TCR, TCR-HLA and TCR-CMV co-occurrence with hypergeometric tests, applying a repertoire-size bias correction to TCR pairs. In a later analysis, false discovery rates were estimated by permuting HLA or CMV assignments 20 times. In a later analysis, co-occurring TCRs were grouped using DBSCAN, with TCRdist sequence similarity added in when clustering inside HLA-allele-positive subsets. Repertoires with fewer than 30,000 or more than 120,000 public chains were left out of co-occurrence clustering, as were roughly five repertoires with anomalous nucleotide sharing. Imported from immuneACCESS, the table was reduced by TCRdb to in-frame sequences with V and J called. These copies leave out some clones; in studies compared against another copy, an unresolved V gene accounts for under half, and the cause of the remainder is not known. That table is the source of V, J and clone size, and D and trimming were worked out from the DNA. The table of this sample itemizes 60,000 to 70,000 clones. Roughly 4.8% of the sample belongs to the ten largest clones.

The sequence was obtained from a man aged 25 to 40 in good health and CMV-seropositive. The sequenced sample was PBMCs. The V and J genes are TRBV29-1 and TRBJ2-7, and perhaps TRBD2 as D gene, on 5 matching bases. The nucleotides read TGCAGCGTTTTTGAAGGACTGACCTACGAGCAGTACTTC. Protein translation: CSVFEGLTYEQYF.